These 2 T cell receptor beta chains were all obtained from the same sample, sequenced in a study of blood T cell repertoires in COVID-19. Some clones are missing from TCRdb's copy, which holds only in-frame ones; the method was immunoSEQ multiplex PCR. Here the sample spans almost 350,000 clones, almost 90% being singletons. Sample: PBMCs or T cells enriched from blood (not recorded which). All receptors derive from a woman aged 25-40 years who had been exposed to COVID-19.

The V gene is TRBV3-1 (or the pseudogene TRBV3-2), the J gene TRBJ2-3; D might be TRBD2 (6 bases). This CDR3 comprises 15 residues. CDR1 and CDR2 (germline): LGHDT, YNNKEL (reference sequence). Trimming removed 3 bases at V and 5 bases at J, with 15 bases between. The CDR3 DNA follows: TGTGCCAGCAGCCAGGGACTCCGTGGAGTAGATACGCAGTATTTT. Protein: CASSQGLRGVDTQYF.

V gene TRBV12-3 or TRBV12-4 combines with J gene TRBJ2-1; possibly TRBD2 for D (7 bases). Between the trimmed V and J ends, which lost 5 bases and 13 bases, there was a span of 15 bases. This CDR3 contains 12 residues. The CDR3 DNA is TGTGCCAGCAGTCTTGGGGGGGCAGGTCAGTTCTTC. Its protein product is CASSLGGAGQFF.